The source of this T cell receptor (beta chain) is a study of siplizumab effects on memory and regulatory T cells. As regards this clone: Its target is not known.

The CDR3 totals 15 residues. Germline-derived CDR1 and CDR2 are SGHRS and YFSETQ. The J segment lost 0 bases and the V segment lost 7 bases, leaving 8 bases of the junction unmatched. General study points: Only a minor fraction of alloreactive clones mapped to unstimulated subsets.

Some clones are missing from TCRdb's copy, which holds only in-frame ones; the method was immunoSEQ multiplex PCR. Of 90,000 to 130,000 clones listed, roughly 89% are singletons. The rearrangement uses TRBV5-1 and TRBJ2-3, with TRBD1 matching over 7 bases. The receptor's source is a human donor in good health. What was sequenced was CD4+ T cells sorted from blood. The DNA of the CDR3 is TGCGCCAGCTCACAGGGGCTTGCTAGCACAGATACGCAGTATTTT. This codes for CASSQGLASTDTQYF.